The clone carrying this T cell receptor (beta chain) has just one count. Its antigen is undetermined. Antigen-specific CD4+ T cells expanded by the ViraFEST assay with viral peptide pools were then sequenced. An approximately ten-day culture period preceded the isolation of CD4+ T cells. The source of the sample is a study of vaccination effects on CD4 cells after COVID-19. Study observations and caveats: Marked clonal contraction of both clone types appeared late after vaccination.

Repertoires were generated with immunoSEQ multiplex PCR, while TCRdb's copy carries only in-frame clones and drops some. The table includes tens of thousands of clones, roughly 62% detected once. Germline V gives CDR1 SGHTA, CDR2 FQGNSA. This CDR3 spans 15 amino acids. J lost 6 bases, V lost 4 bases, and 9 bases had no gene match. The rearrangement links TRBV7-2 to TRBJ2-1; TRBD2 agrees at 7 bases. The receptor was isolated from a human donor who received a COVID-19 vaccine. The input for sequencing was CD4+ T cells from PBMCs cultured with HCoV-229E spike peptides, taken before COVID-19 vaccination. This chain's CDR3 is CASSSARTRGNEQFF. DNA of the CDR3: TGTGCCAGCAGCTCCGCGAGGACTAGGGGCAATGAGCAGTTCTTC.